The clone carrying this T cell receptor beta chain was seen just once. Its antigen remains unknown. The CDR3 runs 15 residues. The J segment lost 6 bases and the V segment lost 6 bases, leaving 8 bases of the junction unmatched. The V gene's germline CDR1 is KGHSH and CDR2 LQKENI. The record originates from a study of shared clonotypes between healthy human individuals. Overall study results and limits: Blood alone was sampled, and tissue repertoires likely differ.

The donor cohort consisted entirely of Caucasian adults residing in Nashville, Tennessee. Splitting the CD4+ cells yielded a CD45RA+ naive subset and a CD45RA-negative memory subset. Per the original data handling: Junction-only immunoSEQ sequences carried no quality scores, so filtering differed. The assay was immunoSEQ multiplex PCR, and TCRdb's table has in-frame clones only and misses some. Clonal size and the V and J genes are those of that table, whereas D and trimming came from the DNA. Of hundreds of thousands of clones detected, around 73% appear once; the ten largest clones hold 1.5% to 2%.

The rearrangement joins TRBV18 to TRBJ1-5; 10 positions agree with TRBD1. This clonotype originated in a woman younger than 45 in good health. The sequencing input was memory CD4+ T cells sorted from blood. Described subset: CD45RA-negative fraction. The CDR3 region has the DNA TGTGCCAGCTCCTCGGGACAGGGGATGGGTCAGCCCCAGCATTTT. Protein sequence: CASSSGQGMGQPQHF. Variable domain in full (rest from reference TRBV18 and TRBJ1-5): NAGVMQNPRHLVRRRGQEARLRCSPMKGHSHVYWYRQLPEEGLKFMVYLQKENIIDESGMPKERFSAEFPKEGPSILRIQQVVRGDSAAYFCASSSGQGMGQPQHFGDGTRLSIL.